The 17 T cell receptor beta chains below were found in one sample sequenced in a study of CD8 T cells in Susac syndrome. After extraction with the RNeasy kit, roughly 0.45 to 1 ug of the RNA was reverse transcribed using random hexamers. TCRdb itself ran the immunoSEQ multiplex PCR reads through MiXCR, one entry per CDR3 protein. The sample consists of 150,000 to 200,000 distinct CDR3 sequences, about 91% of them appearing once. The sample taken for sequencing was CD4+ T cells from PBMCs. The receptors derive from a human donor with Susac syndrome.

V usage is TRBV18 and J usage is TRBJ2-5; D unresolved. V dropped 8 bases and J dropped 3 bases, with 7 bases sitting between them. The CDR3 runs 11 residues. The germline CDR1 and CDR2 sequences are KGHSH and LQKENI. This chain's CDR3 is CASGDKETQYF. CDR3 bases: TGTGCCAGCGGTGACAAAGAGACCCAGTACTTC.

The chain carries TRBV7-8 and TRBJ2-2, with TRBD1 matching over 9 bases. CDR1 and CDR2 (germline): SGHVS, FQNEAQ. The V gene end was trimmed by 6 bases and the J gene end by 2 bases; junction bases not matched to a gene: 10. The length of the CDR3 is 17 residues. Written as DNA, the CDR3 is TGTGCCAGCAGAGAGGCGTACAGGGGGCGTAACACCGGGGAGCTGTTTTTT. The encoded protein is CASREAYRGRNTGELFF.

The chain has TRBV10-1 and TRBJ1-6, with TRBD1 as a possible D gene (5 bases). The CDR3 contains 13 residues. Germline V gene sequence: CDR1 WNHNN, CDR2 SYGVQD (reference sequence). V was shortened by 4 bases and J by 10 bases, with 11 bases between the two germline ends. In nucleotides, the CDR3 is TGCGCCAGCAGTGGGGACGGTTCATCACCCCTCCACTTT. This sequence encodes CASSGDGSSPLHF.

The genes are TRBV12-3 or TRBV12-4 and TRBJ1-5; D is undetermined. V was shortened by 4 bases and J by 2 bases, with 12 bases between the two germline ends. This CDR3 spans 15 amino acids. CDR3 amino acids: CASSSRQAGNQPQHF. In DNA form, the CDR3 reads TGTGCCAGCAGTTCCCGTCAGGCAGGCAATCAGCCCCAGCATTTT.

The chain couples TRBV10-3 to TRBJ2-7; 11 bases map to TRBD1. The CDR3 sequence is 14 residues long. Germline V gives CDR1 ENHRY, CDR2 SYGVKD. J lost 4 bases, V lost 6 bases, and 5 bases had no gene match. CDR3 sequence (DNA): TGTGCCATCAGACCGGGACAGGGGGTATACGAGCAGTACTTC. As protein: CAIRPGQGVYEQYF.

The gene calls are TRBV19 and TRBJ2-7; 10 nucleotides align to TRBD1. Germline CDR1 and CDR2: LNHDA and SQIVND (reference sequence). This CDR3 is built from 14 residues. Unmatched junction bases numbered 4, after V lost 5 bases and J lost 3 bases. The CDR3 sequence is CASSPRTGGYEQYF. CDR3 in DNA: TGTGCCAGTAGTCCGCGGACAGGGGGCTACGAGCAGTACTTC. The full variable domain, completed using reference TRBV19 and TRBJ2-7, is DGGITQSPKYLFRKEGQNVTLSCEQNLNHDAMYWYRQDPGQGLRLIYYSQIVNDFQKGDIAEGYSVSREKKESFPLTVTSAQKNPTAFYLCASSPRTGGYEQYFGPGTRLTVT.

This chain's CDR3 is CASSRERNQPQHF. The CDR3 DNA sequence: TGTGCCAGCAGCCGAGAAAGAAATCAGCCCCAGCATTTT. The rearrangement uses TRBV3-1 and TRBJ1-5; D call uncertain. With 4 bases removed from V and 4 bases from J, the gap between germline ends came to 8 bases. The CDR3 is 13 residues long. In germline, CDR1 is LGHDT, CDR2 YNNKEL (reference sequence).

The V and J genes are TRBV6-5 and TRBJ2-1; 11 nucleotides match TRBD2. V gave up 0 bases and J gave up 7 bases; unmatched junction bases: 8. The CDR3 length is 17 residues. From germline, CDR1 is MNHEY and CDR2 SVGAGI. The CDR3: CASSYSLAGGLKNEQFF. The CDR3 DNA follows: TGTGCCAGCAGTTACTCGCTAGCGGGGGGCCTTAAAAATGAGCAGTTCTTC.

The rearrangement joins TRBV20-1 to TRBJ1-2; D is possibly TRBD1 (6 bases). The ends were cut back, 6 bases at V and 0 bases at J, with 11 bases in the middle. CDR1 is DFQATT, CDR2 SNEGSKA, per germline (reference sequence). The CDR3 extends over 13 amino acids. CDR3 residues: CSARTVANYGYTF. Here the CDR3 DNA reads TGCAGTGCAAGGACAGTAGCTAACTATGGCTACACCTTC.

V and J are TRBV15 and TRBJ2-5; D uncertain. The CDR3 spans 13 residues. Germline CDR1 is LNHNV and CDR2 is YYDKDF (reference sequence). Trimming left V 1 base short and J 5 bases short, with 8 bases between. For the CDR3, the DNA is TGTGCCACCAGCAGAGCGCCGGTCGAGACCCAGTACTTC. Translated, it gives CATSRAPVETQYF.

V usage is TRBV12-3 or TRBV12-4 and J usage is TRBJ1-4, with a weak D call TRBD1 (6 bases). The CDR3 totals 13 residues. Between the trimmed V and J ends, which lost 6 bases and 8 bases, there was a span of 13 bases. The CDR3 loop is CASSRTVREKLFF. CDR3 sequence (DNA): TGTGCCAGCAGCAGGACAGTCCGCGAAAAACTGTTTTTT.

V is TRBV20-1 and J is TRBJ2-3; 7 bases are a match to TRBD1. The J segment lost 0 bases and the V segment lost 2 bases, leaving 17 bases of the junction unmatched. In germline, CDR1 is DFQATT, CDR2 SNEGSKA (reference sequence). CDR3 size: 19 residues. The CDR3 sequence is CSARWAGGDVTTSTDTQYF. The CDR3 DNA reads TGCAGTGCTAGATGGGCAGGGGGTGATGTGACTACTAGCACAGATACGCAGTATTTT.

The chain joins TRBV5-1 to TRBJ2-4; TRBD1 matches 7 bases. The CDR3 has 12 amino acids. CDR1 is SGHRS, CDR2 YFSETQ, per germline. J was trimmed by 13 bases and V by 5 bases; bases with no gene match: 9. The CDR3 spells CASSYEPGQQYF. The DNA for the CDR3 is TGCGCCAGCAGTTACGAACCGGGACAGCAGTACTTC.

CDR3 in amino acids: CASSPDRAGNTIYF. Written as DNA, the CDR3 is TGTGCCAGCTCCCCCGACAGGGCTGGAAACACCATATATTTT. The chain joins TRBV18 to TRBJ1-3; TRBD1 agrees at 7 bases. The V and J ends lost 6 bases and 2 bases, in that order; junction bases with no gene match: 4. The CDR3 is 14 residues long. Germline V gene data show CDR1 as KGHSH and CDR2 as LQKENI.

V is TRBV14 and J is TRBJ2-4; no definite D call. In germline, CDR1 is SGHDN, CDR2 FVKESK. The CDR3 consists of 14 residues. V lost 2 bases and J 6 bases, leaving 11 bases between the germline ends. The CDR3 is CASSQNTAGNIQYF. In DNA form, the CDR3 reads TGTGCCAGCAGCCAAAACACAGCCGGAAACATTCAGTACTTC.

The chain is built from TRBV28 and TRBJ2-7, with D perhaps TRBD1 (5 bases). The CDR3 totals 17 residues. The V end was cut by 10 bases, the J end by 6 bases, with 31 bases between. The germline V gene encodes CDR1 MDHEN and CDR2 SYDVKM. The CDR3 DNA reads TGTGCCATCTGCCAGCAGTTTCGCGTAGGGGTTAGATTCGAGCAGTACTTC. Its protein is CAICQQFRVGVRFEQYF.

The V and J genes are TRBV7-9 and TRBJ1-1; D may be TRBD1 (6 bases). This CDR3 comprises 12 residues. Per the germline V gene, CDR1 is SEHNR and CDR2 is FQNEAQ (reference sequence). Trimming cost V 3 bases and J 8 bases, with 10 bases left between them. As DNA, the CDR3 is TGTGCCAGCAGCTTTGGCCAGGGGGAAGCTTTCTTT. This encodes CASSFGQGEAFF.